The 19 T cell receptor beta chains in this list originate from one sample, sequenced in a study of blood T cell repertoires in COVID-19. Sequencing was performed with immunoSEQ multiplex PCR; in TCRdb, only in-frame clones are kept and a portion is missing. The table shows approximately 160,000 clones, with under 80% occurring only once. Sequenced: peripheral blood. The receptor set was obtained from a man between 70 and 80 years old with acute or convalescent COVID-19.

This clone was detected only once. The chain is built from TRBV27 and TRBJ2-3; a weak D match, TRBD2 (5 bases). With 3 bases removed from V and 6 bases from J, the gap between germline ends came to 16 bases. Per the germline V gene, CDR1 is MNHEY and CDR2 is SMNVEV (reference sequence). CDR3 length: 15 amino acids. Here the CDR3 reads CASSFGQTRGDTQYF. The CDR3 nucleotides read TGTGCCAGCAGTTTCGGTCAGACCAGAGGGGATACGCAGTATTTT.

This rearrangement joins TRBV11-1 to TRBJ2-5; TRBD2 matches at 12 bases. J gave up 2 bases and V 4 bases, and 5 bases lay outside the gene matches. Germline CDR1 is SGHAT and CDR2 is FQDESV (reference sequence). The CDR3 loop spans 16 amino acids. The CDR3 loop reads CASSSDGTSGQETQYF. CDR3 nucleotide sequence: TGTGCCAGCAGCTCGGACGGGACTAGCGGGCAAGAGACCCAGTACTTC.

J is TRBJ2-7 and V is TRBV19; 7 nucleotides match TRBD1. V lost 3 bases to trimming and J lost 4 bases; unmatched junction nucleotides: 6. The CDR3 totals 14 residues. Looked up from germline, CDR1 is LNHDA and CDR2 is SQIVND (reference sequence). CDR3 protein: CASSIGQVQYEQYF. The CDR3 DNA reads TGTGCCAGTAGTATTGGACAGGTCCAATACGAGCAGTACTTC.

Remarks on this clone: One end of the junction is discordant with germline, which a read error may explain. J is TRBJ2-5 and V is TRBV7-7; TRBD2 agrees at 13 bases. The CDR3 is made up of 17 amino acids. Germline assignment: CDR1 SSHAT and CDR2 FNYEAQ (reference sequence). In DNA form, the CDR3 reads TGTGCTAGCAGCCCCTCGAAGGGACTAGCGGGACAAGAGACCCAGTACTTC. Its translation is CASSPSKGLAGQETQYF.

This clone has a handful of counts. The chain is built from TRBV7-3 and TRBJ2-1; the match to TRBD2 covers 12 bases. From germline, CDR1 is SGHTA and CDR2 FQGTGA. CDR3 length: 16 residues. The junction had 7 bases not matched to a gene; V was cut back by 2 bases and J by 8 bases. CDR3 nucleotide sequence: TGTGCCAGCAGCTTATACCCTAGCGGGAGGGGGGATGAGCAGTTCTTC. Translated: CASSLYPSGRGDEQFF.

The chain has TRBV28 and TRBJ2-3, with 8 bases identical to TRBD1. The CDR3 extends over 13 amino acids. CDR1 and CDR2 from the germline V gene are MDHEN and SYDVKM. V lost 6 bases to trimming and J lost 4 bases; unmatched junction nucleotides: 3. CDR3 DNA: TGTGCCAGCAGCCGACAGGGGCCAGATACGCAGTATTTT. Translation gives CASSRQGPDTQYF.

This clone occurred once. The chain uses TRBV28 and TRBJ1-1; maybe TRBD1 (5 bases). Trimming took 7 bases from V and 6 from J, leaving 9 bases between them. From germline, CDR1 is MDHEN and CDR2 SYDVKM. There are 11 residues in the CDR3. The CDR3: CASIGGAEAFF. For the CDR3, the DNA is TGTGCCAGCATCGGGGGGGCTGAAGCTTTCTTT.

The chain carries TRBV9 and TRBJ2-1; 8 nucleotides agree with TRBD2. The CDR3 length is 17 residues. Germline V CDR1 and CDR2: SGDLS, YYNGEE. The J segment lost 4 bases and the V segment lost 3 bases, leaving 12 bases of the junction unmatched. The CDR3 sequence is CASSGNPLAGIYNEQFF. CDR3 DNA sequence: TGTGCCAGCAGCGGAAACCCCCTAGCGGGCATTTACAATGAGCAGTTCTTC.

The rearrangement uses TRBV2 and TRBJ1-5; 7 bases line up with TRBD1. From germline, CDR1 is SNHLY and CDR2 FYNNEI. Unmatched junction bases numbered 4, after V lost 4 bases and J lost 4 bases. There are 14 residues in the CDR3. The CDR3 sequence is CASSGQGFNQPQHF. CDR3 sequence (DNA): TGTGCCAGCAGTGGACAGGGATTTAATCAGCCCCAGCATTTT. Full variable domain (rest looked up from reference TRBV2 and TRBJ1-5): EPEVTQTPSHQVTQMGQEVILRCVPISNHLYFYWYRQILGQKVEFLVSFYNNEISEKSEIFDDQFSVERPDGSNFTLKIRSTKLEDSAMYFCASSGQGFNQPQHFGDGTRLSIL.

This clone was seen repeatedly, ten times or more. The CDR3 loop is CASSLETGGSWRDTEAFF. In DNA form, the CDR3 reads TGTGCCAGCAGCTTAGAAACAGGGGGCTCATGGAGGGACACTGAAGCTTTCTTT. This chain uses TRBV7-6 with TRBJ1-1; 9 bases map to TRBD1. The CDR3 has 18 residues. Germline loops: CDR1 SGHVS, CDR2 FNYEAQ. V shed 1 base and J 3 bases; nucleotides not matched to a gene: 12.

This clone came up many times. The V call is TRBV27, the J call TRBJ2-1, with D hard to call. V was pared by 3 bases and J by 7 bases, with 16 bases between. In germline, CDR1 is MNHEY, CDR2 SMNVEV (reference sequence). There are 15 residues in the CDR3. The CDR3 spells CASSFFRRTDNEQFF. In DNA form, the CDR3 reads TGTGCCAGCAGTTTCTTTAGGCGTACAGATAATGAGCAGTTCTTC.

The J gene is TRBJ1-5, the V gene TRBV1; TRBD1, the table's D call, was not compared with the DNA. TRBV1 is flagged as a pseudogene. This CDR3 region has 15 residues. CDR3 loop: CTSSQVTGTSQPQHF. The DNA of the CDR3 is TGCACCAGCAGCCAAGTGACAGGGACCAGTCAGCCCCAGCATTTT.

CDR3 sequence reads: CASTFGHPAYEQYF. DNA of the CDR3: TGTGCCAGTACGTTCGGACATCCAGCCTACGAGCAGTACTTC. The chain couples TRBV19 to TRBJ2-7, with D tentatively TRBD1 (5 bases). Trimming removed 7 bases at V and 2 bases at J, with 15 bases between. Germline assignment: CDR1 LNHDA and CDR2 SQIVND (reference sequence). This CDR3 region has 14 residues.

The rearrangement joins TRBV5-1 to TRBJ1-4, with a weak D call TRBD1 (6 bases). This CDR3 is 14 amino acids long. Looked up from germline, CDR1 is SGHRS and CDR2 is YFSETQ. Trimming stripped 5 bases from V and 7 bases from J, with 15 bases between. CDR3 sequence: CASSLQGPVEKLFF. CDR3 coding DNA: TGCGCCAGCAGTCTGCAGGGGCCCGTTGAAAAACTGTTTTTT.

The rearrangement uses TRBV6-5 and TRBJ1-3; unclear D gene. V lost 6 bases and J lost 0, with 3 bases in between. Germline V CDR1 and CDR2: MNHEY, SVGAGI. This CDR3 is 12 amino acids long. The CDR3 sequence: CASRSSGNTIYF. The CDR3 DNA follows: TGTGCCAGCAGGAGCTCTGGAAACACCATATATTTT.

In its sample, this clone was seen a few times. The chain has TRBV15 and TRBJ2-7; 12 bases fit TRBD2. The CDR3 totals 20 residues. Germline V gives CDR1 LNHNV, CDR2 YYDKDF (reference sequence). V lost 0 bases, J lost 1 base, and 13 bases stayed unmatched. This CDR3 is CATSRDPRTSGEGNSYEQYF. Here the CDR3 DNA reads TGTGCCACCAGCAGAGACCCCCGGACTAGCGGGGAGGGGAATTCCTACGAGCAGTACTTC.

The CDR3 sequence is CASSKEEGNSYNSPLHF. CDR3 nucleotides: TGTGCCAGCAGCAAAGAGGAGGGGAACTCCTATAATTCACCCCTCCACTTT. The V gene is TRBV21-1, the J gene TRBJ1-6. TRBV21-1 represents a pseudogene. This CDR3 region has 17 residues.

The chain combines TRBV6-2 or TRBV6-3 with TRBJ2-7; 11 bases align to TRBD1. Germline V gives CDR1 MNHEY, CDR2 SVGEGT. This CDR3 has 15 residues. Trimming cost V 6 bases and J 5 bases; bases outside gene matches: 9. This CDR3 is CASSLPRTGGNEQYF. CDR3 nucleotide sequence: TGTGCCAGCAGCCTTCCTCGGACAGGGGGCAACGAGCAGTACTTC.

The gene calls are TRBV5-4 and TRBJ1-1; 7 bases map to TRBD1. This CDR3 contains 16 residues. The junction had 5 bases not matched to a gene; V was cut back by 0 bases and J by 0 bases. Looked up from germline, CDR1 is SGHNT and CDR2 is YYREEE (reference sequence). CDR3 amino acids: CASSLAKGTVNTEAFF. The CDR3, as DNA: TGTGCCAGCAGCTTGGCCAAGGGGACAGTGAACACTGAAGCTTTCTTT.